Presented here are 32 T cell receptor beta chains from one specimen sequenced in a study of blood T cells in healthy people across ages. Alongside a J-beta primer mix, a sample-barcoded 5' primer served in a second PCR lasting roughly 7 to 11 cycles. From the 5' RACE reads, TCRdb called clonotypes with MiXCR, one entry per CDR3 protein. The sample consists of hundreds of thousands of distinct CDR3 sequences, about three fifths of them appearing once. Sequences were obtained from blood. The receptor set was obtained from a man between 25 and 39 years old in good health.

The chain has TRBV4-3 and TRBJ2-5, with D tentatively TRBD1 or TRBD2 (5 bases each). V was cut by 5 bases and J by 11 bases, with 21 bases left in between. This CDR3 comprises 14 residues. The germline CDR1 and CDR2 sequences are LGHNA and YSLEER. The CDR3 DNA is TGCGCCAGCAGCGAGGGGTCACCCTACAATGAGCAGTACTTC. Its translation is CASSEGSPYNEQYF.

The chain has TRBV2 and TRBJ2-5; D unresolved. Germline lookup yields CDR1 SNHLY and CDR2 FYNNEI. Deletions cut 6 bases from V and 0 bases from J, with 5 bases between. The CDR3 runs 12 residues. CDR3 sequence: CASRVYQETQYF. In nucleotides, the CDR3 is TGTGCCAGCAGAGTCTACCAAGAGACCCAGTACTTC.

Only a few counts were recorded for this clonotype. The chain carries TRBV6-6 and TRBJ2-7, with TRBD1 matching 7 bases. V lost 8 bases, J lost 0 bases, and 4 bases stayed unmatched. CDR3 length: 13 residues. Per the germline V gene, CDR1 is MNHNY and CDR2 is SVGAGI (reference sequence). For the CDR3, the DNA is TGTGCCAGCGCCCGGGACAGCTCCTACGAGCAGTACTTC. It translates to CASARDSSYEQYF.

On this clonotype itself: Lacking the conserved final phenylalanine or tryptophan, this CDR3 likely reflects a read error. The J gene is TRBJ1-2, the V gene TRBV2; TRBD1 agrees at 7 bases. Unmatched junction bases numbered 7, after V lost 7 bases and J lost 2 bases. CDR1 is SNHLY and CDR2 is FYNNEI in the germline V gene. CDR3 size: 14 residues. CDR3 in amino acids: CASKRDSLNYGYTI. CDR3 bases: TGTGCCAGCAAACGGGACAGTCTAAACTATGGCTACACCATC.

This clonotype was seen only a few times. The chain recombines TRBV7-9 with TRBJ2-7; D is perhaps TRBD1 (7 bases). V was clipped by 5 bases and J by 2 bases, with 16 bases between them. From germline, CDR1 is SEHNR and CDR2 FQNEAQ (reference sequence). The CDR3 spans 15 residues. CDR3 bases: TGTGCCAGCAGCCCACGAACAGGGGAGGCCTACGAGCAGTACTTC. Encoded protein: CASSPRTGEAYEQYF.

CDR3 in DNA: TGTGCCACCAGTGATGGGGGGATCGATGAGCAGTTCTTC. Protein: CATSDGGIDEQFF. V is TRBV24-1 and J is TRBJ2-1; weak D call: TRBD2 (6 bases). Trimming took 3 bases from V and 8 from J, leaving 10 bases between them. Germline V gives CDR1 KGHDR, CDR2 SFDVKD. The CDR3 contains 13 residues.

V gene TRBV20-1 combines with J gene TRBJ2-3; D is perhaps TRBD1 (6 bases). This CDR3 contains 14 residues. V lost 6 bases and J 3 bases, leaving 16 bases between the germline ends. CDR1 is DFQATT and CDR2 is SNEGSKA in the germline V gene (reference sequence). CDR3 sequence reads: CSAPWGLVTDTQYF. CDR3 nucleotide sequence: TGCAGTGCCCCTTGGGGGCTAGTAACAGATACGCAGTATTTT.

V gene TRBV11-2 combines with J gene TRBJ2-4; D is tentatively TRBD1 or TRBD2 (6 bases each). The better agreement between TRBJ2-7 and the DNA end casts doubt on the J call. The germline gives CDR1 SGHAT, CDR2 FQNNGV. This CDR3 comprises 14 residues. The chain's CDR3 is CASSWGADSYEQYF. CDR3 DNA: TGTGCCAGCAGCTGGGGGGCAGACTCCTACGAGCAGTACTTC.

This rearrangement joins TRBV20-1 to TRBJ2-3; TRBD1 agrees at 10 bases. The CDR3 runs to 15 residues. From germline, CDR1 is DFQATT and CDR2 SNEGSKA (reference sequence). V lost 1 base to trimming and J lost 5 bases; unmatched junction nucleotides: 6. The CDR3 loop reads CSARVRQGAGDTQYF. In DNA form, the CDR3 reads TGCAGTGCTAGAGTTAGACAGGGGGCGGGAGATACGCAGTATTTT.

The chain recombines TRBV25-1 with TRBJ1-4; no clear D. The CDR3 spans 14 residues. Germline CDR1 is MGHDK and CDR2 is SYGVNS. The V end lost 7 bases, the J end lost 8 bases, and 17 bases lay between the germline ends. CDR3 bases: TGTGCCAGCAAGGAGACCCTCTATGGGGAAAAACTGTTTTTT. Translated, it gives CASKETLYGEKLFF.

This rearrangement joins TRBV20-1 to TRBJ2-4; D is uncertain. The end of the DNA is better explained by TRBJ2-7, so the J call may be wrong. Germline-derived CDR1 and CDR2 are DFQATT and SNEGSKA (reference sequence). This CDR3 comprises 12 residues. The CDR3 reads CSARPLYHEQYF. CDR3 bases: TGCAGTGCTAGGCCACTTTACCACGAGCAGTACTTC.

The chain employs TRBV18 and TRBJ2-1; TRBD2 agrees at 7 bases. The J call could be wrong; TRBJ2-7 is a better fit for the DNA end. Germline lookup yields CDR1 KGHSH and CDR2 LQKENI. The CDR3 length is 14 residues. Written as DNA, the CDR3 is TGTGCCAGCTCACCACCGGGACTACTAGGCGAGCAGTACTTC. This sequence encodes CASSPPGLLGEQYF.

This clonotype was detected a few times. The CDR3 reads CSARIVGLPKEKLFF. Here the CDR3 DNA reads TGCAGTGCTCGCATCGTGGGCCTCCCGAAGGAAAAACTGTTTTTT. V is TRBV20-1 and J is TRBJ1-4, with D unresolved. Looked up from germline, CDR1 is DFQATT and CDR2 is SNEGSKA (reference sequence). This CDR3 comprises 15 residues. The V end was cut by 5 bases, the J end by 8 bases, with 21 bases between.

The gene calls are TRBV7-9 and TRBJ2-7; 10 nucleotides match TRBD2. CDR1 is SEHNR, CDR2 FQNEAQ, per germline (reference sequence). V dropped 4 bases and J dropped 2; count of bases not matched to a gene: 5. This CDR3 spans 15 amino acids. In DNA, the CDR3 is TGTGCCAGCAGCTCAACTAGCGGGATGACCTACGAGCAGTACTTC. Translating gives CASSSTSGMTYEQYF.

This sequence joins TRBV11-2 and TRBJ2-7; 12 positions match TRBD2. The CDR3 extends over 15 amino acids. Germline trimming cut 7 bases from V and 7 bases from J; bases unmatched to any gene: 11. The germline CDR1 and CDR2 sequences are SGHAT and FQNNGV. The CDR3: CASTQGLAGLTEQYF. The CDR3, as DNA: TGTGCCAGCACACAGGGACTAGCGGGCCTAACTGAGCAGTACTTC.

The gene calls are TRBV20-1 and TRBJ1-2; TRBD1 might be the D (5 bases). From germline, CDR1 is DFQATT and CDR2 SNEGSKA (reference sequence). This CDR3 has 12 amino acids. Trimming shortened V by 3 bases and J by 7 bases, and 12 bases separated the two germline ends. The CDR3 spells CSARTDSGGYTF. Here the CDR3 DNA reads TGCAGTGCTAGGACAGATTCGGGTGGCTACACCTTC.

The V gene is TRBV29-1, the J gene TRBJ1-1; D gene ambiguous. V was trimmed by 3 bases and J by 0 bases, leaving 2 bases between them. The germline V gene encodes CDR1 SQVTM and CDR2 ANQGSEA. This CDR3 is built from 11 residues. CDR3 bases: TGCAGCGTTGAGCTGAACACTGAAGCTTTCTTT. It translates to CSVELNTEAFF.

This sequence joins TRBV7-8 and TRBJ2-6; TRBD1 or TRBD2 may be the D gene (5 bases each). In germline, CDR1 is SGHVS, CDR2 FQNEAQ. V was trimmed by 5 bases and J by 0 bases, leaving 11 bases between them. The CDR3 length is 16 residues. In DNA form, the CDR3 reads TGTGCCAGCAGCACGGGACCCCGCTCTGGGGCCAACGTCCTGACTTTC. Translation: CASSTGPRSGANVLTF.

This clonotype was observed at least ten times. The gene calls are TRBV12-3 or TRBV12-4 and TRBJ2-7, with a possible D match to TRBD2 (6 bases). Between the trimmed V and J ends, which lost 5 bases and 5 bases, there was a span of 10 bases. This CDR3 has 12 residues. The CDR3 DNA sequence: TGTGCCAGCAGTCTCGCGGGGAACGAGCAGTACTTC. As protein: CASSLAGNEQYF.

The chain links TRBV6-1 to TRBJ2-3, with D possibly called TRBD1 or TRBD2 (5 bases each). The germline gives CDR1 MNHNS, CDR2 SASEGT. Trimming stripped 6 bases from V and 5 bases from J, with 21 bases between. CDR3 length: 16 amino acids. The CDR3 loop is CASRDGTAGRVDTQYF. In DNA form, the CDR3 reads TGTGCCAGCAGGGACGGGACCGCAGGAAGGGTAGATACGCAGTATTTT.

The genes are TRBV9 and TRBJ2-7; D remains ambiguous. V gave up 3 bases and J gave up 3 bases, with 13 bases separating them. CDR1 SGDLS and CDR2 YYNGEE come from the germline V gene. The CDR3 has 14 residues. The CDR3 DNA sequence: TGTGCCAGCAGCGGCCGGAACTCATACTACGAGCAGTACTTC. This translates into CASSGRNSYYEQYF.

The genes are TRBV29-1 and TRBJ1-2; D not certain. Per the germline V gene, CDR1 is SQVTM and CDR2 is ANQGSEA. Trimming took off 4 bases at V and 3 bases at J, with 9 bases between the two ends. The CDR3 is 12 amino acids. CDR3 nucleotide sequence: TGCAGCGTTGCTGCGAGGGACTATGGCTACACCTTC. Translated: CSVAARDYGYTF.

V and J are TRBV7-2 and TRBJ2-2; TRBD1 aligns across 7 bases. CDR3 length equals 14 residues. V lost 8 bases and J lost 2; bases outside the gene matches: 5. Looked up from germline, CDR1 is SGHTA and CDR2 is FQGNSA. The CDR3 here is CASRQGYNTGELFF. The DNA of the CDR3 is TGTGCCAGCCGACAGGGCTATAACACCGGGGAGCTGTTTTTT.

With respect to this clonotype: An end of the junction does not agree with germline; a read error may underlie this. The chain employs TRBV7-9 and TRBJ2-3, with 12 bases matching TRBD2. Germline-derived CDR1 and CDR2 are SEHNR and FQNEAQ (reference sequence). The CDR3 is 18 amino acids. The CDR3 spells CAGSGLAGGIASTDTQYF. The CDR3 DNA reads as TGTGCCGGCAGCGGCCTAGCGGGAGGGATCGCTAGCACAGATACGCAGTATTTT. Supplemented by reference TRBV7-9 and TRBJ2-3, the full variable domain reads DTGVSQNPRHKITKRGQNVTFRCDPISEHNRLYWYRQTLGQGPEFLTYFQNEAQLEKSRLLSDRFSAERPKGSFSTLEIQRTEQGDSAMYLCAGSGLAGGIASTDTQYFGPGTRLTVL.

This clonotype was picked up many times. The chain recombines TRBV28 with TRBJ1-6; D is undetermined. V lost 3 bases to trimming and J lost 8 bases, with 2 bases between them. Germline CDR1 and CDR2: MDHEN and SYDVKM. The CDR3 has 11 residues. The CDR3 sequence is CASSFDSPLHF. In nucleotides, the CDR3 is TGTGCCAGCAGTTTCGATTCACCCCTCCACTTT. Full variable domain (outside the CDR3, taken from reference TRBV28 and TRBJ1-6): DVKVTQSSRYLVKRTGEKVFLECVQDMDHENMFWYRQDPGLGLRLIYFSYDVKMKEKGDIPEGYSVSREKKERFSLILESASTNQTSMYLCASSFDSPLHFGNGTRLTVT.

V gene TRBV10-1 combines with J gene TRBJ2-4; no reliable D call. Matching the DNA end better, TRBJ2-5 makes the J call doubtful. Germline V lookup: CDR1 WNHNN, CDR2 SYGVQD (reference sequence). The CDR3 totals 13 residues. This CDR3 is CASSVTLQETQYF. As DNA, the CDR3 is TGCGCCAGCAGTGTGACCCTCCAAGAGACCCAGTACTTC.

This chain joins TRBV20-1 and TRBJ2-2, with D unresolved. CDR1 and CDR2 from the germline V gene are DFQATT and SNEGSKA (reference sequence). V was clipped by 0 bases and J by 4 bases, with 6 bases between them. This CDR3 is built from 13 residues. The CDR3, as DNA: TGCAGTGCTAGAGACAGGCTCACCGGGGAGCTGTTTTTT. Residues: CSARDRLTGELFF.

The chain carries TRBV10-3 and TRBJ1-5; TRBD1 is a possible D gene (6 bases). V was cut by 0 bases and J by 6 bases, with 9 bases left in between. This CDR3 is 14 amino acids long. Germline V gene sequence: CDR1 ENHRY, CDR2 SYGVKD. DNA of the CDR3: TGTGCCATCAGTGAGTCCAGGGGTTCTCAGCCCCAGCATTTT. Translated: CAISESRGSQPQHF.

This chain joins TRBV21-1 and TRBJ2-5; the tabulated D call, TRBD1, remains unverified against the DNA. The J call may be in error: the DNA end matches TRBJ2-7 better. TRBV21-1 corresponds to a pseudogene. This CDR3 is built from 16 residues. The CDR3 DNA reads as TGTGCCAGCAGCAGACACTGCAGGGGACGTTGCTACGAGCAGTACTTC. Protein: CASSRHCRGRCYEQYF.

Comments on this clonotype: At one boundary the junction diverges from the germline segment, which might be a read error. The chain couples TRBV7-6 to TRBJ1-5; D gene unclear. This CDR3 region has 19 residues. Per the germline V gene, CDR1 is SGHVS and CDR2 is FNYEAQ. The CDR3 DNA follows: TGTGCCTGCAGCCCTCAGTGGGCAGCGAATATTTATAGCAATCAGCCCCAGCATTTT. Protein sequence: CACSPQWAANIYSNQPQHF.

The chain uses TRBV10-3 and TRBJ2-1; 7 bases fit TRBD2. The J segment lost 6 bases and the V segment lost 11 bases, leaving 13 bases of the junction unmatched. The CDR3 loop spans 14 amino acids. Germline-derived CDR1 and CDR2 are ENHRY and SYGVKD. Written as DNA, the CDR3 is TGTGCCGCCAGCGGGGCGGCCCAGATCAATGAGCAGTTCTTC. It codes for CAASGAAQINEQFF.

This clonotype was found a few times. The chain uses TRBV7-2 and TRBJ2-4; TRBD1 matches at 9 bases. J gave up 13 bases and V 8 bases, and 15 bases lay outside the gene matches. CDR1 and CDR2 (germline): SGHTA, FQGNSA. The CDR3 length is 14 residues. This CDR3 reads CASGTGTGLREQYF. The CDR3 bases are TGTGCCAGCGGGACCGGGACAGGGCTGAGAGAGCAGTACTTC. Full variable domain (missing parts from reference TRBV7-2 and TRBJ2-4): GAGVSQSPSNKVTEKGKDVELRCDPISGHTALYWYRQSLGQGLEFLIYFQGNSAPDKSGLPSDRFSAERTGGSVSTLTIQRTQQEDSAVYLCASGTGTGLREQYFGAGTRLSVL.